Sequencing of this T cell receptor (beta chain) was carried out in a study of OX40 agonist ivuxolimab in advanced cancers. Findings and limits, study-wide: Not determined was the antigen specificity of the expanded peripheral T cells.

Generated by immunoSEQ multiplex PCR, the TCRdb table keeps only in-frame clones and is missing some. The sample carries tens of thousands of clones, about nine tenths recorded once. Patients were ineligible given autoimmune disease history or systemic immunosuppression. With regard to this clone: Its antigen is as yet unknown.

The V end was cut by 2 bases, the J end by 4 bases, with 20 bases between. This CDR3 is built from 16 residues. Germline-derived CDR1 and CDR2 are GTSNPN and SVGIG (reference sequence). This TCR came from an adult with an advanced solid tumor such as melanoma, head and neck, liver or kidney cancer. This rearrangement joins TRBV30 to TRBJ1-2; D gene unclear. This sample comprised CD4+ or CD8+ T cells sorted from blood, obtained in a trial of the OX40 agonist ivuxolimab. The CDR3 here is CAWSSSSLSELYGYTF. As DNA, the CDR3 is TGTGCCTGGAGTAGCAGCTCACTATCCGAGCTCTATGGCTACACCTTC.